This record covers a single TCR beta chain. The antigen is undetermined. The sample comes from a study of CD8 T cells in ankylosing spondylitis. Notes on the study in general: Disease-associated clonotypes exhibited CD8+ identity and were relatively infrequent in peripheral blood. Reportedly, disease-linked clones are significantly enriched in ankylosing spondylitis patients' matched synovial fluid. One TCR beta motif, made up of eight highly homologous variants, appeared characteristic of ankylosing spondylitis blood.

5'-RACE, quantitative and with molecular barcodes, yielded the TCR beta libraries. Via MiXCR, TCRdb re-called the 5' RACE reads, giving one row per CDR3 protein. The table shows approximately 150,000 distinct CDR3 sequences, with roughly 44% occurring only once. The CDR3 has 19 residues. Germline CDR1 and CDR2: LGHDT and YNNKEL (reference sequence). V shed 4 bases and J shed 4 bases, with 26 bases lying between them. The specimen sequenced was synovial fluid, either unsorted or a sorted T cell fraction (not recorded which). The chain links TRBV3-1 to TRBJ2-1; tentative D call: TRBD1 (5 bases). The sequence derives from a male donor with ankylosing spondylitis. The CDR3 region has the DNA TGTGCCAGCAGCCCAACCGGCCCCTGGCTACTCAGGGCTTACAATGAGCAGTTCTTC. Its translation is CASSPTGPWLLRAYNEQFF.